This T cell receptor beta chain came from a study of blood T cell repertoires in COVID-19. This clone was found a few times. The V gene lost 2 bases and the J gene lost 6 bases, with 11 bases spanning the gap. The CDR3 contains 14 residues. From germline, CDR1 is LNHDA and CDR2 SQIVND (reference sequence). Under the authors' procedure: Nucleated cell counts were estimated from reference gene primer amplification. Sequencing used immunoSEQ multiplex PCR; TCRdb keeps in-frame clones, though not all of them. The D gene and trimming were derived from the DNA, and the V and J assignments and clone size from that table. Of around 300,000 clones listed, about 88% are singletons.

V usage is TRBV19 and J usage is TRBJ1-5, with D maybe TRBD1 (5 bases). Material for sequencing was peripheral blood. This TCR was recovered from a woman aged 70-85 years with COVID-19, enrolled during active disease. CDR3 protein: CASSIKGFGQPQHF. CDR3 in DNA: TGTGCCAGTAGTATAAAGGGGTTCGGTCAGCCCCAGCATTTT.